The entry that follows covers one T cell receptor (beta chain) sequence. The data are from a study of shared clonotypes between healthy human individuals. Repertoires were generated with immunoSEQ multiplex PCR, while TCRdb's copy carries only in-frame clones and drops some. The sample includes millions of clones, roughly 94% of them seen just once. The CDR3 sequence is 13 residues long. With 0 bases removed from V and 8 bases from J, the gap between germline ends came to 7 bases. Germline V gene lookup returns CDR1 SGHDN and CDR2 FVKESK. The source material was naive CD4+ T cells sorted from blood. Subset given: CD45RA+ positively selected. This chain connects TRBV14 to TRBJ1-4; D is unresolved. The receptor was derived from a man aged 18-30 years in good health. The CDR3: CASSQEKREKLFF. DNA for the CDR3: TGTGCCAGCAGCCAAGAAAAGAGAGAAAAACTGTTTTTT.